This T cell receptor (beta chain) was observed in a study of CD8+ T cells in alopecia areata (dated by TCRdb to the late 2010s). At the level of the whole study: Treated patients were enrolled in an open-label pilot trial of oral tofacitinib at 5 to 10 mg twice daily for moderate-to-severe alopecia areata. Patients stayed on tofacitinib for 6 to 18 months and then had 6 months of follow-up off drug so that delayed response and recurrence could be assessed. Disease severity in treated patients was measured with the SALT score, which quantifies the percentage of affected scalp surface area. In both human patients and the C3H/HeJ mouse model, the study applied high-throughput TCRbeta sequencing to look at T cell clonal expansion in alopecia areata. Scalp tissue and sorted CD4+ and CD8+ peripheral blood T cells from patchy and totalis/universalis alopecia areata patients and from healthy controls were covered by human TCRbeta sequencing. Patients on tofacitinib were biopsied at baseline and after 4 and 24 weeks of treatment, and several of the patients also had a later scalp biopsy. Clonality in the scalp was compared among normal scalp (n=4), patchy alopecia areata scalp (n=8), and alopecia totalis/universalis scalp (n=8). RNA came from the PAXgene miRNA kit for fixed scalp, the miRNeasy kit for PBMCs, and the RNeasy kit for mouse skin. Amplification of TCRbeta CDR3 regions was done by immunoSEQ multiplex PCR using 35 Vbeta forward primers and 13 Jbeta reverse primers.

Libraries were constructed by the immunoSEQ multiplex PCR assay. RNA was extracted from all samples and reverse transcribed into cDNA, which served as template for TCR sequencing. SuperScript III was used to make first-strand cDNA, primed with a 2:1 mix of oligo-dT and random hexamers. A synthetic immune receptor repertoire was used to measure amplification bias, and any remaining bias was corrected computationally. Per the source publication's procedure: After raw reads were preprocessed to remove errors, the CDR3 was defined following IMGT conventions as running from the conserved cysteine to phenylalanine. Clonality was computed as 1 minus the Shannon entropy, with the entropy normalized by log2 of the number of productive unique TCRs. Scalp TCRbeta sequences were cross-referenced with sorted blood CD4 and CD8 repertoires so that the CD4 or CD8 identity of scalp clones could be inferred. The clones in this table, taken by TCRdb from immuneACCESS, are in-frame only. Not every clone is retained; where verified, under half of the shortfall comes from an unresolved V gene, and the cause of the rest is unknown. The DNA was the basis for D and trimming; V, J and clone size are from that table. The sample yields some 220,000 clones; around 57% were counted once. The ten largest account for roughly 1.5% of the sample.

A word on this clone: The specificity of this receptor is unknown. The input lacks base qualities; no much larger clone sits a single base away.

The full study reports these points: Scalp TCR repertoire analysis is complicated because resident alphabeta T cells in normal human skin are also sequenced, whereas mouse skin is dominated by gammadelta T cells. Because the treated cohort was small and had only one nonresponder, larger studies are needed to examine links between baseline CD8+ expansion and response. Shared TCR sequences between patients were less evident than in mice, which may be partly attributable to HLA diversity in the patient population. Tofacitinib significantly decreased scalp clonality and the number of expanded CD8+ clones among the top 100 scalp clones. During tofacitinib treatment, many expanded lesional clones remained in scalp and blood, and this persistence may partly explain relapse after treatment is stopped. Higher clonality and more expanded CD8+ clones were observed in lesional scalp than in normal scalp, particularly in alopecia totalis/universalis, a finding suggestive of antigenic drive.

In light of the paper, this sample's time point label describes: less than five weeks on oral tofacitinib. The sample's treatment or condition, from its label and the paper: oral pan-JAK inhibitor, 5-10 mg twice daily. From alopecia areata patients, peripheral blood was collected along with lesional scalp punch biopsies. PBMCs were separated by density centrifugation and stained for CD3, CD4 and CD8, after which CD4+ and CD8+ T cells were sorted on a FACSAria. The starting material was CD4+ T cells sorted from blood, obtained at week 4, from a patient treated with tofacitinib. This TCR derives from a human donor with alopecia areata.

Here the CDR3 is given as CASSLGLAGSVDEQFF. The DNA sequence is TGCGCCAGCAGCTTGGGACTAGCGGGGTCTGTCGATGAGCAGTTCTTC. The V and J segments used are TRBV5-1 and TRBJ2-1; 11 central nucleotides agree with TRBD2. Ends trimmed: V by 0 bases, J by 8 bases; bases unmatched to a gene: 7. The CDR3 sequence holds 16 residues, the cysteine and phenylalanine included. CDR3 DNA is the only sequence kept; it has 48 bases, read in frame from the first base. Sequences SGHRS (CDR1) and YFSETQ (CDR2) are obtained from the germline V gene.